This T cell receptor (beta chain) was profiled in a study of naive and memory T cell subsets. Whole-blood samples were over 2 ml of peripheral blood from healthy adult volunteers. Alpha and beta constant region primers primed reverse transcription for blood and skin samples. MiXCR was run by TCRdb on the 5' RACE reads, yielding one entry per CDR3 protein. The sample records tens of thousands of distinct CDR3 sequences, around 21% being singletons. This clonotype has just a few counts. The antigen is unknown. In germline, CDR1 is SQVTM, CDR2 ANQGSEA. The length of the CDR3 is 11 residues. V was clipped by 5 bases and J by 5 bases, with 9 bases between them. Study-level points and caveats: This RNA-based method may be sensitive to activation-related transcript changes.

This TCR was sampled from a female donor in good health. The genes are TRBV29-1 and TRBJ1-1; D is perhaps TRBD1 (6 bases). CDR3: CSVPQGTEAFF. CDR3 nucleotide sequence: TGCAGCGTTCCACAGGGAACTGAAGCTTTCTTT.